This note documents a single TCR beta chain sequence. Clones were read by immunoSEQ multiplex PCR, and TCRdb kept only the in-frame ones, dropping some. Of 120,000 or so clones in the sample, approximately 90% were seen once. This sample was included in a study of T cell responses to AZD1222 COVID-19 vaccine. The clonotype was recovered from an adult who received the AZD1222 COVID-19 vaccine. Here the sequenced sample was peripheral blood, taken 28 days after the second AZD1222 dose.

CDR3 region: CASSQGTSGRGDTQYF. The CDR3 region has the DNA TGCGCCAGCAGCCAAGGGACTAGCGGGAGGGGAGATACGCAGTATTTT. This chain joins TRBV4-1 and TRBJ2-3; 15 nucleotides align to TRBD2. The CDR3 has 16 residues. V was clipped by 1 base and J by 5 bases; unmatched bases: 1. Germline V CDR1 and CDR2: MGHRA, YSYEKL.